Presented here are 27 T cell receptor beta chains from one specimen sequenced in a study of shared clonotypes between healthy human individuals. Profiling relied on immunoSEQ multiplex PCR, and the TCRdb table lists in-frame clones only, not all of them. The profile shows about 1.1 million clones, 70% to 80% of them singletons. Sequenced: memory CD4+ T cells from PBMCs. Regarding subset: CD45RA-negative fraction. These receptors all stem from a man aged 18 to 30 in good health. Some clones in this sample may be carry-over from other donors' samples.

The genes are TRBV28 and TRBJ1-6; 7 positions agree with TRBD1. Germline CDR1 reads MDHEN; CDR2 reads SYDVKM. CDR3 length equals 14 residues. Losses at the gene ends were 3 bases for V and 8 bases for J; bases not matched to a gene: 4. The CDR3: CASSLAQGDSPLHF. Here the CDR3 DNA reads TGTGCCAGCAGTTTGGCCCAGGGGGATTCACCCCTCCACTTT.

This chain joins TRBV30 and TRBJ2-5; TRBD1 agrees at 7 bases. The V and J ends lost 5 bases and 4 bases, in that order; junction bases with no gene match: 4. CDR1 is GTSNPN and CDR2 is SVGIG in the germline V gene (reference sequence). The CDR3 has 12 residues. In nucleotides, the CDR3 is TGTGCCTGGGACGCAGGGGGAGAGACCCAGTACTTC. It codes for CAWDAGGETQYF. The variable domain in full, with the rest retrieved from reference TRBV30 and TRBJ2-5, is SQTIHQWPATLVQPVGSPLSLECTVEGTSNPNLYWYRQAAGRGLQLLFYSVGIGQISSEVPQNLSASRPQDRQFILSSKKLLLSDSGFYLCAWDAGGETQYFGPGTRLLVL.

The CDR3 DNA reads TGTGCCAGCAGCTCACCCGGAGTTGATCAGCCCCAGCATTTT. This gives the protein CASSSPGVDQPQHF. The chain couples TRBV7-8 to TRBJ1-5; no clear D gene. The CDR3 is made up of 14 amino acids. CDR1 and CDR2 (germline): SGHVS, FQNEAQ. Trimming left V 4 bases short and J 5 bases short, with 12 bases between. The variable domain in full, with the rest retrieved from reference TRBV7-8 and TRBJ1-5, is GAGVSQSPRYKVAKRGQDVALRCDPISGHVSLFWYQQALGQGPEFLTYFQNEAQLDKSGLPSDRFFAERPEGSVSTLKIQRTQQEDSAVYLCASSSPGVDQPQHFGDGTRLSIL.

To note about this clone: Given a much more abundant clone one base away, this may be a read error. V and J are TRBV7-8 and TRBJ1-1; D gene uncertain. The CDR3 consists of 14 residues. CDR1 is SGHVS and CDR2 is FQNEAQ in the germline V gene. V lost 3 bases and J 0 bases, leaving 8 bases between the germline ends. CDR3 protein: CASSLDGMNTEAFF. Written as DNA, the CDR3 is TGTGCCAGCAGCTTGGACGGAATGAACACTGAAGCTTTCTTT. The entire variable domain, with the rest obtained from reference TRBV7-8 and TRBJ1-1, is as follows: GAGVSQSPRYKVAKRGQDVALRCDPISGHVSLFWYQQALGQGPEFLTYFQNEAQLDKSGLPSDRFFAERPEGSVSTLKIQRTQQEDSAVYLCASSLDGMNTEAFFGQGTRLTVV.

The chain joins TRBV5-6 to TRBJ2-1, with D hard to call. The length of the CDR3 is 16 residues. Germline V gives CDR1 SGHDT, CDR2 YYEEEE. The ends were cut back, 2 bases at V and 4 bases at J, with 16 bases in the middle. The CDR3 sequence is CASSLEVQVRYNEQFF. CDR3 bases: TGTGCCAGCAGCTTAGAGGTCCAAGTAAGATACAATGAGCAGTTCTTC.

This clone was seen a handful of times. The chain employs TRBV28 and TRBJ1-1; D is undetermined. V shed 1 base and J shed 6 bases, with 6 bases lying between them. The length of the CDR3 is 12 residues. Germline-derived CDR1 and CDR2 are MDHEN and SYDVKM. Here the CDR3 reads CASSLFYSEAFF. The CDR3 DNA follows: TGTGCCAGCAGTTTATTTTACTCTGAAGCTTTCTTT.

The chain employs TRBV7-9 and TRBJ2-7; the D is unclear. The germline CDR1 and CDR2 sequences are SEHNR and FQNEAQ (reference sequence). This CDR3 is 15 amino acids long. Trimming took 5 bases from V and 5 from J, leaving 19 bases between them. CDR3 sequence reads: CASSQILVRLDEQYF. The CDR3 DNA follows: TGTGCCAGCAGCCAAATTCTGGTCAGGCTCGACGAGCAGTACTTC.

The chain couples TRBV5-4 to TRBJ2-1; unclear D gene. CDR1 is SGHNT, CDR2 YYREEE, per germline (reference sequence). The CDR3 loop spans 16 amino acids. Trimming removed 0 bases from V and 0 bases from J, with 10 bases in between. The CDR3 reads CASSLDGRTSYNEQFF. CDR3 coding DNA: TGTGCCAGCAGCTTGGACGGGCGTACCTCCTACAATGAGCAGTTCTTC.

This clone was seen more than once but under ten times. This chain connects TRBV15 to TRBJ2-3, with 7 bases matching TRBD2. With V trimmed by 3 bases and J by 0 bases, 6 bases remained unmatched. Germline CDR1 is LNHNV and CDR2 is YYDKDF (reference sequence). The CDR3 runs to 16 residues. The chain's CDR3 is CATSRRRRGSTDTQYF. The DNA of the CDR3 is TGTGCCACCAGCAGGAGGCGGCGGGGGAGCACAGATACGCAGTATTTT.

The chain uses TRBV5-1 and TRBJ2-7; D is unclear. The CDR3 is made up of 12 amino acids. Germline V gene data show CDR1 as SGHRS and CDR2 as YFSETQ. V was trimmed by 4 bases and J by 1 base, leaving 6 bases between them. As DNA, the CDR3 is TGCGCCAGCAGCGCCGAATCCTACGAGCAGTACTTC. The encoded protein is CASSAESYEQYF. The variable domain in full, with the rest retrieved from reference TRBV5-1 and TRBJ2-7, is KAGVTQTPRYLIKTRGQQVTLSCSPISGHRSVSWYQQTPGQGLQFLFEYFSETQRNKGNFPGRFSGRQFSNSRSEMNVSTLELGDSALYLCASSAESYEQYFGPGTRLTVT.

The chain is built from TRBV15 and TRBJ2-1; D might be TRBD2 (6 bases). CDR1 LNHNV and CDR2 YYDKDF come from the germline V gene (reference sequence). The CDR3 totals 15 residues. V lost 1 base, J lost 0 bases, and 7 bases lay in between. For the CDR3, the DNA is TGTGCCACCAGCAGAGCGGGGGACTCCTACAATGAGCAGTTCTTC. This encodes CATSRAGDSYNEQFF.

The chain has TRBV27 and TRBJ2-3; TRBD2 matches at 9 bases. CDR3 length: 16 amino acids. From germline, CDR1 is MNHEY and CDR2 SMNVEV (reference sequence). The ends lost 0 bases at V and 5 bases at J; junction bases unmatched: 6. Here the CDR3 DNA reads TGTGCCAGCAGTTTATCGATAGCGGGAGCGGAAGATACGCAGTATTTT. Translated, it gives CASSLSIAGAEDTQYF.

The table lists this clone with a count of one. The rearrangement links TRBV18 to TRBJ2-7; 12 bases line up with TRBD1. Germline assignment: CDR1 KGHSH and CDR2 LQKENI. The V segment lost 3 bases and the J segment 3 bases; nucleotides outside the gene matches: 9. CDR3 length: 17 residues. The CDR3 region is CASSPRTGTGGYYEQYF. The CDR3 coding sequence is TGTGCCAGCTCACCTCGAACCGGGACAGGGGGCTACTACGAGCAGTACTTC.

This clone has only one observation. The CDR3 nucleotides are TGCGCCAGCAGCTCCGGGGGTTCCAGGGGCTACACCTTC. It is translated as CASSSGGSRGYTF. The chain carries TRBV5-1 and TRBJ1-2, with a possible D match to TRBD1 (5 bases). The CDR3 runs to 13 residues. Germline-derived CDR1 and CDR2 are SGHRS and YFSETQ. Trimming took off 3 bases at V and 8 bases at J, with 14 bases between the two ends.

V gene TRBV18 combines with J gene TRBJ1-3; no reliable D call. The CDR3 is 15 amino acids. V was clipped by 4 bases and J by 0 bases, with 10 bases between them. The germline gives CDR1 KGHSH, CDR2 LQKENI. The CDR3 DNA reads as TGTGCCAGCTCACGGGCGTCTAACTCTGGAAACACCATATATTTT. Protein sequence: CASSRASNSGNTIYF.

The chain links TRBV9 to TRBJ2-7, with D unresolved. V lost 0 bases, J lost 0 bases, and 10 bases lay in between. CDR1 is SGDLS, CDR2 YYNGEE, per germline. The CDR3 consists of 15 residues. CDR3 DNA sequence: TGTGCCAGCAGCGTAGGCCCCGACAACTCCTACGAGCAGTACTTC. As protein: CASSVGPDNSYEQYF.

The rearrangement links TRBV4-2 to TRBJ1-3; D is ambiguous. V lost 0 bases and J 3 bases, leaving 6 bases between the germline ends. The CDR3 length is 14 residues. Germline assignment: CDR1 LGHNA and CDR2 YNFKEQ. DNA for the CDR3: TGTGCCAGCAGCCAAGAGGGTAGTGGAAACACCATATATTTT. It specifies CASSQEGSGNTIYF.

Regarding this clone: One end of the junction does not line up with germline, which may come from a read error. The chain combines TRBV6-6 with TRBJ1-5, with D possibly matching TRBD1 (6 bases). Germline assignment: CDR1 MNHNY and CDR2 SVGAGI (reference sequence). This CDR3 has 14 residues. The DNA of the CDR3 is TGTGTCAGCAGTTCCGCGGGGGGGCTGGGGCCCCAGCATTTT. Its protein is CVSSSAGGLGPQHF.

In its sample, this clone was seen a few times. V gene TRBV14 combines with J gene TRBJ2-7, with 11 bases lining up with TRBD2. CDR3 length: 18 residues. Germline values: CDR1 SGHDN, CDR2 FVKESK. V lost 4 bases, J lost 1 base, and 12 bases stayed unmatched. The CDR3 coding sequence is TGTGCCAGCAGCCGAAGCATGGGGCTAGCGGGAGGATCCTACGAGCAGTACTTC. It codes for CASSRSMGLAGGSYEQYF.

The V gene is TRBV28, the J gene TRBJ1-2; D is unresolved. The CDR3 has 14 amino acids. CDR1 and CDR2 (germline): MDHEN, SYDVKM. Trimming stripped 7 bases from V and 8 bases from J, with 20 bases between. DNA for the CDR3: TGTGCCAGCATATTAGGAGGCGGGGAGGGAGGCTACACCTTC. Its protein is CASILGGGEGGYTF.

The chain employs TRBV28 and TRBJ2-3; 10 nucleotides match TRBD2. This CDR3 has 17 residues. Trimming cost V 4 bases and J 4 bases; bases outside gene matches: 11. The germline gives CDR1 MDHEN, CDR2 SYDVKM. This CDR3 is CASSWETSGRSADTQYF. The CDR3 DNA reads as TGTGCCAGCAGTTGGGAGACTAGCGGGCGGAGTGCAGATACGCAGTATTTT.

CDR3 protein: CASRPSGGREQYF. For the CDR3, the DNA is TGCGCCAGCAGGCCCTCCGGGGGGCGCGAGCAGTACTTC. The V gene is TRBV4-1, the J gene TRBJ2-7; D is possibly TRBD2 (7 bases). Trimming pared 6 bases from V and 6 bases from J, leaving 15 bases between. The germline gives CDR1 MGHRA, CDR2 YSYEKL. There are 13 residues in the CDR3.

V usage is TRBV7-2 and J usage is TRBJ2-7, with 7 bases identical to TRBD2. Germline loops: CDR1 SGHTA, CDR2 FQGNSA. V lost 0 bases, J lost 5 bases, and 4 bases stayed unmatched. The CDR3 contains 14 residues. The CDR3 DNA follows: TGTGCCAGCAGCTTAGCTAGCGGGTACCACGAGCAGTACTTC. This codes for CASSLASGYHEQYF.

This clone occurred a few times. The V call is TRBV7-2, the J call TRBJ2-5; unclear D gene. V lost 4 bases and J 1 base, leaving 19 bases between the germline ends. This CDR3 is 17 amino acids long. Germline lookup yields CDR1 SGHTA and CDR2 FQGNSA. The CDR3 reads CASSSRRRGPPQETQYF. Written as DNA, the CDR3 is TGTGCCAGCAGCTCCCGGCGGCGAGGACCCCCCCAAGAGACCCAGTACTTC.

The chain combines TRBV28 with TRBJ1-1; D gene unclear. Trimming took 3 bases from V and 1 from J, leaving 9 bases between them. Germline V gene data show CDR1 as MDHEN and CDR2 as SYDVKM. The CDR3 is 14 amino acids. CDR3 residues: CASSFLPENTEAFF. The CDR3, as DNA: TGTGCCAGCAGTTTCCTGCCCGAGAACACTGAAGCTTTCTTT.

As for this clone: This sample includes further DNA sequences coding for the same CDR3. CDR3 in DNA: TGTGCCAGCAGGGAACAGGGGTTGTACACTGAAGCTTTCTTT. Protein sequence: CASREQGLYTEAFF. This sequence joins TRBV6-5 and TRBJ1-1; 7 bases align to TRBD1. Germline assignment: CDR1 MNHEY and CDR2 SVGAGI. The CDR3 spans 14 residues. J lost 3 bases, V lost 6 bases, and 7 bases had no gene match.

The genes are TRBV28 and TRBJ1-1; tentative D call: TRBD1 (6 bases). V gave up 0 bases and J gave up 4 bases, with 12 bases separating them. The CDR3 extends over 15 amino acids. Germline values: CDR1 MDHEN, CDR2 SYDVKM. The chain's CDR3 is CASSLWVRGSTEAFF. Here the CDR3 DNA reads TGTGCCAGCAGTTTATGGGTCAGGGGTAGCACTGAAGCTTTCTTT.